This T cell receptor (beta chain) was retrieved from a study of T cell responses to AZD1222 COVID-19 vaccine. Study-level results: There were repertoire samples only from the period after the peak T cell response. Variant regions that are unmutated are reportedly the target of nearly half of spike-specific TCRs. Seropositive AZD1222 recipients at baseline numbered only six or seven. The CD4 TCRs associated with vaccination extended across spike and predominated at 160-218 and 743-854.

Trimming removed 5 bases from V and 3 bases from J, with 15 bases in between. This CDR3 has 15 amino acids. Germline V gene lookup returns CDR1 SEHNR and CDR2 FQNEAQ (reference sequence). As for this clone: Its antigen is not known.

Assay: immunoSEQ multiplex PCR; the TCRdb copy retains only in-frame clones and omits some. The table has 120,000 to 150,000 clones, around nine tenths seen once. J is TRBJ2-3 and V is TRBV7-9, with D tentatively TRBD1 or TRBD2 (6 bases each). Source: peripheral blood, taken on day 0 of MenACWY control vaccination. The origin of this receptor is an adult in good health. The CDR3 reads CASSLSTGRTDTQYF. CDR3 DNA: TGTGCCAGCAGCCTAAGCACAGGGAGGACAGATACGCAGTATTTT.